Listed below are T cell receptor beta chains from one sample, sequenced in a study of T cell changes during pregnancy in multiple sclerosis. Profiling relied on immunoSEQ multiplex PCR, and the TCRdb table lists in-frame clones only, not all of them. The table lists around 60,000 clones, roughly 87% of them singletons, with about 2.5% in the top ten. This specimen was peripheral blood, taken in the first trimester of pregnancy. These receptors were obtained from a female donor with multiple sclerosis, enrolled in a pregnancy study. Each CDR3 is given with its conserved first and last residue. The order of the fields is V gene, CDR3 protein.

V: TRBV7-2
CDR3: CASSIRGTASTKSGGYTF

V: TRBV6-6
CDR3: CASSQGSSYEQYF

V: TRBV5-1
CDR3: CASSYGLLNTGELFF

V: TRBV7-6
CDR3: CASSYGQGESGNTIYF

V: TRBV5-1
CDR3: CASSIRLAGSHEQYF

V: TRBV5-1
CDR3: CASSSGLAADEQFF

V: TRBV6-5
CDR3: CASSPSGWPGEQYF

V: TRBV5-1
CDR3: CASSLVTGIGTTTYEQYF

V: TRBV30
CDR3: CAWKWVYRVSNTEAFF

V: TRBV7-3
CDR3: CASSPSGDGWHEQYF

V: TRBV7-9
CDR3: CASSLDRTLGTEAFF

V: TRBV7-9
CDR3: CASSLVSGNTEAFF

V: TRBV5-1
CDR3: CASSQDAGGSYEQYF

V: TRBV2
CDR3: CASSFTDTVGAEAFF

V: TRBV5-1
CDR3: CASSWGTGVYEQYF

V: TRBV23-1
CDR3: CADSDGYTF

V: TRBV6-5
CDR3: CASSYFQSTGELFF

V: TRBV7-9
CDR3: CASSLERPYGYTF

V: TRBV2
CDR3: CAKNRGIRHNYGYTF

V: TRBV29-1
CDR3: CSVDLGTGWKTQYF

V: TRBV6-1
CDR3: CASSDPGGSGNTIYF

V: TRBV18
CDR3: CASSTYINEQFF

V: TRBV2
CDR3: CASSQYRGTNEKLFF

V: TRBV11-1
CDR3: CASSFMDRNEAFF

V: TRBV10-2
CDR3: CASSESLWGVLGGNTIYF

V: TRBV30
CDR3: CAWSGLSNEQFF

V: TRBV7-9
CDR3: CASSPTTGTLQETQYF

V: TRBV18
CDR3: CASDTRAGNEQFF

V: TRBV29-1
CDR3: CSVEDSGTVYNEQFF

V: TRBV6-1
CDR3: CASSEALSGSAHYEQYF

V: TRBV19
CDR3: CASSTGTVEAFF

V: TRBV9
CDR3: CASSVVTGNTGELFF

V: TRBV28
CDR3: CASSLGKGRTGVDTQYF

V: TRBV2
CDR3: CASNRGNEKLFF

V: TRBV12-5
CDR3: CASGLDSYEQYF

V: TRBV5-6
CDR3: CASSFGLSTGNSPLHF

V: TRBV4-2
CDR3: CASSQGLAGGEDTQYF

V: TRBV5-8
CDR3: CASNLGVNNIQYF

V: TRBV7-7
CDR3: CASSHRVGQPQHF

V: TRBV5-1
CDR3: CASSSWSQGAYEQYF

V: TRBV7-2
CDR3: CASSSYLDNQYF

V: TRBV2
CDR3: CASSRASGGYEQYF

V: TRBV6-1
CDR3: CASSEIDGGYGAFF

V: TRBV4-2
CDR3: CASSQLGLAGGGTDTQYF

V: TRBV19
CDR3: CASSIVGGTNYGYTF

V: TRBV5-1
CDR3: CASIPTGREGQETQYF

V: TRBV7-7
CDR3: CASSLNPADTQYF

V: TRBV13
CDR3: CASSLPWSLAPQTSTDTQYF

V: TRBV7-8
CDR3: CASSSIPDRDPEQYF

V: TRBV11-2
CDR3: CASSLDRTTGEQYF

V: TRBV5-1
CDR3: CASSPPGQGSNTEAFF

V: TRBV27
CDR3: CASSLGAGGYNEQFF

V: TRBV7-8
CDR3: CASSSLQANTEAFF

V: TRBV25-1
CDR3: CASSESTGGNQPQHF

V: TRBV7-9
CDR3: CASSSTGGGQPQHF

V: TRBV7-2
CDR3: CASSLAGQGQYGYTF

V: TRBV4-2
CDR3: CASSQDSGGGVEKLFF

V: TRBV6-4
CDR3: CASRIQGTSTEAFF

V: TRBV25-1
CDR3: CASRDSNYNEQFF

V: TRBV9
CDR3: CASSVAQYTEAFF